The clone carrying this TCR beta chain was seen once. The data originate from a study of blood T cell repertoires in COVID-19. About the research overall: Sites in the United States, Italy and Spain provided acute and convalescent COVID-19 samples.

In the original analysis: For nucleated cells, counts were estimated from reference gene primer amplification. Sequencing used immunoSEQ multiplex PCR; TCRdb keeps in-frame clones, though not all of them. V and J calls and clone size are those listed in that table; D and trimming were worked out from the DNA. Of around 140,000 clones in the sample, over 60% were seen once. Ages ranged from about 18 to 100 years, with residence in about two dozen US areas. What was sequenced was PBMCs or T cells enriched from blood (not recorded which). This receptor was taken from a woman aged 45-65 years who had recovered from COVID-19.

The DNA for the CDR3 is TGCAGCGTTGACCTACAGGGGAGTAAAACTGAAGCTTTCTTT. It specifies CSVDLQGSKTEAFF. The chain has TRBV29-1 and TRBJ1-1; TRBD1 matches at 7 bases. The ends lost 3 bases at V and 5 bases at J; junction bases unmatched: 9. CDR1 SQVTM and CDR2 ANQGSEA come from the germline V gene. CDR3 length: 14 amino acids.